This T cell receptor (beta chain) was profiled in a study of blood T cell repertoires in COVID-19. Study as a whole: Sites across the United States, Italy and Spain contributed samples from acute and convalescent COVID-19. The cDNA or gDNA used as material had been derived from T cells, B-cell-depleted T cells, or PBMCs.

Here immunoSEQ multiplex PCR was the method, and the copy in TCRdb shows in-frame clones only, minus some. The sample has 30,000 to 40,000 clones, 75% to 90% seen once. CDR1 is SNHLY, CDR2 FYNNEI, per germline. The ends lost 1 base at V and 6 bases at J; junction bases unmatched: 9. The CDR3 is made up of 17 amino acids. The clonotype was recovered from a man aged 45 to 65 with active or convalescent COVID-19. The J gene is TRBJ2-2, the V gene TRBV2; 9 bases match TRBD1. Sequencing was carried out using peripheral blood. The CDR3 here is CASSEVIGTGKSGELFF. The CDR3 nucleotides read TGTGCCAGCAGTGAAGTTATCGGGACAGGGAAGTCCGGGGAGCTGTTTTTT.